The 10 T cell receptor beta chains in this list originate from one sample, sequenced in a study of blood T cell repertoires in COVID-19. Clones were read by immunoSEQ multiplex PCR, and TCRdb kept only the in-frame ones, dropping some. The table has some 200,000 clones, about 86% seen once. The sample comprised peripheral blood. These receptor sequences come from a woman older than 75 in a cohort sampled during active or convalescent COVID-19.

This rearrangement joins TRBV10-3 to TRBJ2-3; TRBD2 might be the D (6 bases). The CDR3 length is 15 residues. Trimming took off 4 bases at V and 0 bases at J, with 11 bases between the two ends. Germline CDR1 reads ENHRY; CDR2 reads SYGVKD. The CDR3 region has the DNA TGTGCCATCAGTGGACCAGGGAGGAGCACAGATACGCAGTATTTT. Protein: CAISGPGRSTDTQYF.

The chain uses TRBV11-3 and TRBJ2-5, with TRBD2 identical over 7 bases. The germline CDR1 and CDR2 sequences are SGHNT and YENEEA. J gave up 0 bases and V 2 bases, and 6 bases lay outside the gene matches. This CDR3 has 16 amino acids. The CDR3 here is CASSLSLADYQETQYF. The CDR3, as DNA: TGTGCCAGCAGCTTATCCCTAGCGGATTACCAAGAGACCCAGTACTTC.

The V and J genes are TRBV29-1 and TRBJ2-5, with 11 bases aligning to TRBD2. The CDR3 contains 15 residues. In germline, CDR1 is SQVTM, CDR2 ANQGSEA. V shed 6 bases and J 4 bases; nucleotides not matched to a gene: 10. CDR3 bases: TGCAGCGTCTGGCTAGCGGGAGGCCCAGGAGAGACCCAGTACTTC. Amino acid sequence: CSVWLAGGPGETQYF.

The chain combines TRBV11-2 with TRBJ2-7; 9 bases are shared with TRBD1. CDR3 length: 15 residues. V shed 1 base, J shed 4 bases, and the junction held 5 bases outside the gene matches. Germline assignment: CDR1 SGHAT and CDR2 FQNNGV. The CDR3 sequence: CASSLGLQGAYEQYF. The CDR3 bases are TGTGCCAGCAGCTTAGGGCTACAGGGGGCGTACGAGCAGTACTTC.

The chain carries TRBV2 and TRBJ2-3, with 7 bases aligning to TRBD1. Germline trimming cut 4 bases from V and 2 bases from J; bases unmatched to any gene: 9. Germline CDR1 is SNHLY and CDR2 is FYNNEI. This CDR3 region has 16 residues. The CDR3 spells CASSVNRGANTDTQYF. For the CDR3, the DNA is TGTGCCAGCAGTGTCAACAGGGGCGCTAACACAGATACGCAGTATTTT.

The J gene is TRBJ2-7, the V gene TRBV6-5, with 9 bases aligning to TRBD1. V dropped 0 bases and J dropped 4; count of bases not matched to a gene: 7. The CDR3 totals 16 residues. Germline-derived CDR1 and CDR2 are MNHEY and SVGAGI. The CDR3 nucleotides read TGTGCCAGCAGTTACTCGTTAGGACAGGGGAGGTACGAGCAGTACTTC. The encoded protein is CASSYSLGQGRYEQYF.

The chain uses TRBV9 and TRBJ2-5; possibly TRBD1 for D (6 bases). The V end lost 4 bases, the J end lost 9 bases, and 22 bases lay between the germline ends. Germline CDR1 SGDLS, CDR2 YYNGEE. The CDR3 loop spans 15 amino acids. In DNA form, the CDR3 reads TGTGCCAGCAGCACCTTGGACAGCTCCTCTGAGTCCCAGTACTTC. It specifies CASSTLDSSSESQYF.

This clone showed up just once. The rearrangement joins TRBV11-3 to TRBJ2-7, with D unresolved. The CDR3 contains 15 residues. The V gene lost 6 bases and the J gene lost 0 bases, with 15 bases spanning the gap. The germline V gene encodes CDR1 SGHNT and CDR2 YENEEA. The CDR3 is CASSPFERSSYEQYF. The CDR3 nucleotides read TGTGCCAGCAGTCCCTTCGAACGTAGCTCCTACGAGCAGTACTTC. Drawing the rest from reference TRBV11-3 and TRBJ2-7, the complete variable domain is EAGVVQSPRYKIIEKKQPVAFWCNPISGHNTLYWYLQNLGQGPELLIRYENEEAVDDSQLPKDRFSAERLKGVDSTLKIQPAELGDSAVYLCASSPFERSSYEQYFGPGTRLTVT.

The CDR3 DNA reads TGTGCCACCAGCAGCCCGGGACAGCTATATGGCTACACCTTC. Translation: CATSSPGQLYGYTF. The chain is built from TRBV15 and TRBJ1-2; 7 nucleotides agree with TRBD1. CDR1 and CDR2 (germline): LNHNV, YYDKDF (reference sequence). The CDR3 runs 14 residues. Losses at the gene ends were 3 bases for V and 5 bases for J; bases not matched to a gene: 6.

This chain connects TRBV3-1 (or the pseudogene TRBV3-2) to TRBJ2-2, with D possibly being TRBD2 (7 bases). The germline V gene has CDR1 LGHDT and CDR2 YNNKEL (reference sequence). This CDR3 comprises 17 residues. The ends were cut back, 1 base at V and 2 bases at J, with 14 bases in the middle. The chain's CDR3 is CASSQVGGGANTGELFF. Written as DNA, the CDR3 is TGTGCCAGCAGCCAAGTGGGCGGGGGCGCCAACACCGGGGAGCTGTTTTTT.